This is a list of T cell receptor beta chains from one sample in a study of cytomegalovirus exposure and HLA in healthy donors. The method was immunoSEQ multiplex PCR; TCRdb's version includes in-frame clones alone and lacks a portion of them. The table shows some 97,000 clones, with 79% occurring only once. Specimen: PBMCs. These receptors all come from a female donor in good health and CMV-seropositive. Both conserved end residues are part of each CDR3. A D gene is named only where the DNA matches it firmly. Some rows mark clone size as missing; the rest say once, few, many or name a class of expanded clone.

>.|TRBV7-8|.|15|TRBJ1-1
CASSLGGTTNTEAFF
TGTGCCAGCAGCTTAGGAGGGACAACGAACACTGAAGCTTTCTTT
>TRBD2|TRBV5-4|.|18|TRBJ2-3
CASSLSALAGGRADTQYF
TGTGCCAGCAGCTTGAGTGCACTAGCGGGGGGCAGGGCAGATACGCAGTATTTT
>TRBD2|TRBV15|.|17|TRBJ2-7
CATSRSPSGSVPYEQYF
TGTGCCACCAGCAGATCCCCGAGCGGGAGTGTCCCCTACGAGCAGTACTTC
>TRBD2|TRBV7-6|.|15|TRBJ2-3
CASSRAGLAGDTQYF
TGTGCCAGCAGTCGGGCAGGACTAGCGGGGGATACGCAGTATTTT
>TRBD1|TRBV6-5|.|13|TRBJ1-1
CASSLDRDTEAFF
TGTGCCAGCAGCCTAGACAGGGACACTGAAGCTTTCTTT
>.|TRBV6-5|.|15|TRBJ2-2
CASSYGQTNTGELFF
TGTGCCAGCAGTTACGGGCAGACGAACACCGGGGAGCTGTTTTTT
>TRBD2|TRBV19|few|18|TRBJ2-5
CASSIDLALAGKGETQYF
TGTGCCAGTAGTATAGATCTCGCACTAGCGGGGAAGGGAGAGACCCAGTACTTC
>TRBD1|TRBV5-4|.|15|TRBJ1-1
CASSWGQGVNTEAFF
TGTGCCAGCAGCTGGGGACAGGGGGTGAACACTGAAGCTTTCTTT
>TRBD1|TRBV30|.|16|TRBJ1-3
CAWSGGTGDSGNTIYF
TGTGCCTGGAGTGGGGGGACAGGGGACTCTGGAAACACCATATATTTT
>.|TRBV6-5|.|12|TRBJ1-5
CASVQGDQPQHF
TGTGCCAGCGTACAGGGTGATCAGCCCCAGCATTTT
>.|TRBV29-1|.|11|TRBJ1-5
CSVGGDQPQHF
TGCAGCGTTGGGGGGGACCAGCCCCAGCATTTT
>TRBD1|TRBV7-9|.|17|TRBJ1-3
CASSFGQGLLSGNTIYF
TGTGCCAGCAGCTTTGGACAGGGCCTGCTCTCTGGAAACACCATATATTTT
>.|TRBV6-5|.|11|TRBJ2-3
CASTSYYTQYF
TGTGCCAGCACTTCCTACTATACGCAGTATTTT
>.|TRBV7-9|.|14|TRBJ1-2
CASSLAREIYGYTF
TGTGCCAGCAGCTTGGCCCGGGAGATCTATGGCTACACCTTC
>TRBD2|TRBV18|.|15|TRBJ2-2
CASSPGLADTGELFF
TGTGCCAGCTCACCCGGACTAGCGGACACCGGGGAGCTGTTTTTT
>.|TRBV5-5|.|13|TRBJ2-7
CASSWGVAYEQYF
TGTGCCAGCAGCTGGGGGGTTGCCTACGAGCAGTACTTC
>TRBD1|TRBV7-6|.|17|TRBJ2-4
CASSLDVGQGAKNIQYF
TGTGCCAGCAGCTTAGACGTGGGACAGGGGGCCAAAAACATTCAGTACTTC
>.|TRBV7-8|.|15|TRBJ2-7
CASTPPRSRGYEQYF
TGTGCCAGCACCCCCCCCCGGTCCCGGGGCTACGAGCAGTACTTC
>.|TRBV5-1|few|15|TRBJ2-3
CASSQRSPSTDTQYF
TGCGCCAGCAGCCAGCGGTCCCCTAGCACAGATACGCAGTATTTT
>TRBD2|TRBV7-2|once|18|TRBJ2-5
CASSLFAGTSGRGETQYF
TGTGCCAGCAGCTTATTTGCCGGGACTAGCGGGAGGGGAGAGACCCAGTACTTC
>TRBD2|TRBV27|.|15|TRBJ2-7
CASSSRTSGDPEQYF
TGTGCCAGCAGTTCCAGGACTAGCGGAGACCCCGAGCAGTACTTC
>TRBD2|TRBV9|.|18|TRBJ2-1
CASSVEQQAGGRSREQFF
TGTGCCAGCAGCGTAGAGCAACAAGCGGGGGGGCGGAGCCGCGAGCAGTTCTTC
>TRBD1|TRBV7-2|.|14|TRBJ1-5
CASSLGGGGQPQHF
TGTGCCAGCAGCTTAGGAGGGGGCGGACAGCCCCAGCATTTT
>.|TRBV7-6|once|15|TRBJ1-4
CASSLTADWNEKLFF
TGTGCCAGCAGCTTAACGGCAGACTGGAATGAAAAACTGTTTTTT
>.|TRBV6-1|.|15|TRBJ1-3
CASSDRRSSGNTIYF
TGTGCCAGCAGTGACCGACGGAGCTCTGGAAACACCATATATTTT
>.|TRBV6-1|.|17|TRBJ1-6
CASSERLGSSYNSPLHF
TGTGCCAGCAGTGAAAGGCTAGGGAGCTCCTATAATTCACCCCTCCACTTT
>.|TRBV30|.|14|TRBJ2-5
CAWSVDGGRETQYF
TGTGCCTGGAGTGTGGACGGAGGTAGAGAGACCCAGTACTTC
>.|TRBV7-2|.|16|TRBJ2-6
CASSLDGPSGANGLTF
TGTGCCAGCAGCTTAGATGGTCCCTCTGGGGCCAACGGCCTGACTTTC
>TRBD1|TRBV19|.|16|TRBJ2-7
CASSSLGTGGPYEQYF
TGTGCCAGTAGTTCCCTCGGGACAGGGGGTCCCTACGAGCAGTACTTC
>.|TRBV19|.|13|TRBJ1-1
CASTRDLVAEAFF
TGTGCCAGTACGAGGGACTTGGTGGCTGAAGCTTTCTTT
>TRBD1|TRBV10-3|.|16|TRBJ2-7
CAISDASGTGSYEQYF
TGTGCCATCAGCGATGCCTCCGGGACAGGGTCCTACGAGCAGTACTTC
>.|TRBV9|few|15|TRBJ2-1
CASSQTETLYNEQFF
TGTGCCAGCAGCCAAACGGAGACTCTCTACAATGAGCAGTTCTTC
>TRBD2|TRBV4-2|.|19|TRBJ2-7
CASSQGKGLAGGRVYEQYF
TGTGCCAGCAGCCAAGGAAAGGGACTAGCGGGAGGGCGAGTCTACGAGCAGTACTTC
>TRBD1|TRBV19|once|14|TRBJ2-1
CASSQRTGYNEQFF
TGTGCCAGTAGTCAACGGACAGGGTACAATGAGCAGTTCTTC
>TRBD2|TRBV6-1|.|14|TRBJ2-7
CASTASGRRDEQYF
TGTGCCAGCACTGCTAGCGGGAGGAGAGACGAGCAGTACTTC
>.|TRBV5-1|.|12|TRBJ1-1
CASSIQGNEAFF
TGCGCCAGCAGCATCCAGGGAAATGAAGCTTTCTTT
>TRBD1|TRBV30|.|14|TRBJ1-2
CAWSPPGQNYGYTF
TGTGCCTGGAGCCCTCCGGGACAGAACTATGGCTACACCTTC
>TRBD1|TRBV29-1|.|13|TRBJ1-1
CSARRTGNTEAFF
TGCAGCGCCCGCCGGACAGGGAACACTGAAGCTTTCTTT
>.|TRBV11-2|few|14|TRBJ1-4
CASTDGGPDEKLFF
TGTGCCAGCACCGACGGGGGTCCGGATGAAAAACTGTTTTTT
>.|TRBV4-3|.|16|TRBJ1-2
CASSQRGGAFNYGYTF
TGCGCCAGCAGCCAGAGGGGAGGGGCTTTTAACTATGGCTACACCTTC
>.|TRBV21-1|.|12|TRBJ1-2
CASRIGAYGYTF
TGTGCCAGCAGGATAGGGGCTTATGGCTACACCTTC
>.|TRBV7-9|.|16|TRBJ1-3
CASSSHSGTSGNTIYF
TGTGCCAGCAGCTCCCACAGTGGCACCTCTGGAAACACCATATATTTT
>TRBD1|TRBV6-1|.|15|TRBJ2-7
CASSEPRQGSYEQYF
TGTGCCAGCAGTGAACCCCGACAGGGCTCCTACGAGCAGTACTTC
>.|TRBV5-8|few|15|TRBJ2-3
CASSLRGYRLDTQYF
TGTGCCAGCAGCTTGAGAGGTTATCGGCTGGATACGCAGTATTTT
>TRBD2|TRBV19|.|15|TRBJ2-1
CASSIVGTGGDEQFF
TGTGCCAGTAGTATAGTGGGGACGGGGGGGGATGAGCAGTTCTTC
>.|TRBV30|.|11|TRBJ1-2
CACSPGGGYTF
TGTGCCTGTTCTCCCGGGGGTGGCTACACCTTC
>TRBD2|TRBV19|.|17|TRBJ2-1
CASSIDRTSGSQNEQFF
TGTGCCAGTAGTATAGATCGGACTAGCGGGAGCCAGAATGAGCAGTTCTTC
>.|TRBV12-1|.|16|TRBJ1-5
CASSFPATGWPQPQHF
TGTGCCAGCAGCTTTCCCGCGACAGGGTGGCCCCAGCCCCAGCATTTT
>.|TRBV5-4|.|16|TRBJ2-1
CASSPRGGSSYNEQFF
TGTGCCAGCAGCCCGAGGGGGGGGAGCTCCTACAATGAGCAGTTCTTC
>TRBD1|TRBV19|.|15|TRBJ1-2
CASNKRQGPYYGYTF
TGTGCCAGTAACAAGAGACAGGGGCCCTACTATGGCTACACCTTC
>.|TRBV4-3|.|17|TRBJ2-3
CASSQDGGGRSTDTQYF
TGCGCCAGCAGCCAAGATGGGGGGGGCCGTAGCACAGATACGCAGTATTTT
>TRBD2|TRBV4-3|.|20|TRBJ2-4
CASSTEWGERGAAIENSQYF
TGCGCCAGCTCAACGGAGTGGGGTGAGCGGGGGGCCGCGATCGAAAACAGTCAGTACTTC
>.|TRBV18|.|14|TRBJ1-1
CASSTNSKNTEAFF
TGTGCCAGCTCCACGAACAGTAAGAACACTGAAGCTTTCTTT
>TRBD2|TRBV2|.|19|TRBJ2-2
CASSEYYGGSGTAGGELFF
TGTGCCAGCAGTGAATATTATGGTGGGAGCGGGACCGCGGGCGGGGAGCTGTTTTTT
>.|TRBV15|once|14|TRBJ2-7
CATSDGGGRREQYF
TGTGCCACCAGTGACGGGGGTGGGCGAAGGGAGCAGTACTTC
>.|TRBV5-6|.|15|TRBJ2-2
CASSLVQGWTGELFF
TGTGCCAGCAGCTTGGTCCAGGGGTGGACCGGGGAGCTGTTTTTT
>TRBD2|TRBV9|.|16|TRBJ2-5
CASSVALAGGLETQYF
TGTGCCAGCAGCGTAGCCCTAGCGGGAGGTCTGGAGACCCAGTACTTC
>TRBD2|TRBV6-6|.|15|TRBJ2-5
CASRPLAERGRAQYF
TGTGCCAGCAGACCTCTAGCGGAGCGGGGTCGAGCCCAGTACTTC
>TRBD2|TRBV11-2|.|18|TRBJ2-3
CASSKRGLAGFSTDTQYF
TGTGCCAGCAGCAAAAGGGGACTAGCGGGCTTTAGCACAGATACGCAGTATTTT